The entry that follows covers one T cell receptor beta chain sequence. Its antigen is undetermined. Trimming cost V 3 bases and J 8 bases, with 9 bases left between them. Germline CDR1 is LNHNV and CDR2 is YYDKDF (reference sequence). The CDR3 totals 12 residues. At survey level, the immunoSEQ assay was run in its v3.0 version. The protocol was immunoSEQ multiplex PCR, while the TCRdb copy is restricted to in-frame clones and leaves out a portion. This sample has some 26,000 clones, with about 88% found just once. This record belongs to a study of long-term antiretroviral therapy in people with HIV. At least two post-ART and at least one pre-ART PBMC sample were available for each donor. Specimens carried roughly 0.9-11 million cryopreserved PBMC before DNA extraction. Study conclusions and caveats: Narrower CDR3 length ranges marked HIV repertoires relative to controls. Drawn between the mid-2000s and the late 2010s, the blood was possibly obtained under older ART regimens.

The receptor was isolated from a man aged 35-49 years with HIV. The chain recombines TRBV15 with TRBJ2-3; D ambiguous. The sample here was unsorted PBMCs, taken approximately 2.6 years after starting antiretroviral therapy. The CDR3 DNA sequence: TGTGCCACCAGCAGGCCGTCGGGTACGCAGTATTTT. Protein product: CATSRPSGTQYF.